These T cell receptor beta chains were read from a single sample in a study of shared clonotypes between healthy human individuals. Here immunoSEQ multiplex PCR was the method, and the copy in TCRdb shows in-frame clones only, minus some. The sample shows around 1.6 million clones, 98% of them seen only once. The sequencing sample was made of naive CD4+ T cells sorted from blood. These receptors all stem from a man aged 25 to 40 in good health. Both conserved end residues are part of each CDR3. The D gene is left open where the match is weak. Size values are once, few and many counts, or a class for expanded clones, and some rows have none.

D gene	clone size	J gene	V gene	CDR3 protein	CDR3 DNA
-	few	TRBJ1-5	TRBV7-9	CASSLDRNQPQHF	TGTGCCAGCAGCTTAGATCGCAATCAGCCCCAGCATTTT
-	-	TRBJ2-1	TRBV28	CASRINNEQFF	TGTGCCAGCAGGATAAACAATGAGCAGTTCTTC
TRBD2	-	TRBJ2-3	TRBV9	CASSALLAGITGDTQYF	TGTGCCAGCAGCGCACTATTAGCGGGGATCACAGGAGATACGCAGTATTTT
-	-	TRBJ1-4	TRBV18	CASSLQQGPNEKLFF	TGTGCCAGCTCACTTCAACAGGGACCTAATGAAAAACTGTTTTTT
-	-	TRBJ1-4	TRBV9	CASSTSGLRGEKLFF	TGTGCCAGCAGCACTTCCGGGCTAAGGGGTGAAAAACTGTTTTTT
TRBD1	-	TRBJ2-1	TRBV7-2	CASSLGLQGANNEQFF	TGTGCCAGCAGCTTAGGTCTACAGGGGGCGAACAATGAGCAGTTCTTC
-	-	TRBJ1-2	TRBV15	CATSRGAGYGYTF	TGTGCCACCAGCAGAGGGGCGGGGTATGGCTACACCTTC
-	-	TRBJ2-4	TRBV2	CASTYRAKNIQYF	TGTGCCAGCACGTATCGAGCCAAAAACATTCAGTACTTC
TRBD1	once	TRBJ1-2	TRBV28	CASNLGGEGYTF	TGTGCCAGCAACTTAGGGGGCGAGGGCTACACCTTC
-	-	TRBJ2-2	TRBV15	CATSRDINTGELFF	TGTGCCACCAGCAGAGACATAAACACCGGGGAGCTGTTTTTT
-	-	TRBJ2-1	TRBV9	CASSVEVRGQRNNEQFF	TGTGCCAGCAGCGTAGAGGTGCGGGGGCAGAGAAACAATGAGCAGTTCTTC
-	-	TRBJ2-7	TRBV6-5	CASSYFGPGSYEQYF	TGTGCCAGCAGTTACTTCGGCCCGGGATCCTACGAGCAGTACTTC
-	-	TRBJ1-2	TRBV5-1	CASSLDAEMGYTF	TGCGCCAGCAGCTTGGACGCGGAGATGGGCTACACCTTC
-	once	TRBJ2-5	TRBV11-2	CASTFGYSGYQETQYF	TGTGCCAGCACCTTCGGTTATTCCGGGTACCAAGAGACCCAGTACTTC
-	-	TRBJ2-1	TRBV7-2	CASSEYNEQFF	TGTGCCAGCAGCGAGTACAATGAGCAGTTCTTC
TRBD1	once	TRBJ2-7	TRBV30	CALGQGAEQYF	TGTGCCTTGGGGCAGGGGGCCGAGCAGTACTTC
-	-	TRBJ2-7	TRBV18	CASSPYSYEQYF	TGTGCCAGCTCACCGTACTCCTACGAGCAGTACTTC
-	-	TRBJ2-2	TRBV27	CASSVLWTTGELFF	TGTGCCAGCAGCGTCCTCTGGACCACCGGGGAGCTGTTTTTT
-	-	TRBJ2-7	TRBV2	CASERTNYEQYF	TGTGCCAGCGAGAGGACTAACTACGAGCAGTACTTC
-	-	TRBJ2-5	TRBV5-1	CASSQGTGQETQYF	TGCGCCAGCAGTCAGGGTACGGGGCAAGAGACCCAGTACTTC
-	once	TRBJ2-2	TRBV28	CASKGNTGELFF	TGTGCCAGCAAGGGGAACACCGGGGAGCTGTTTTTT
-	-	TRBJ2-5	TRBV7-7	CASSLGSGLGETQYF	TGTGCCAGCAGCTTAGGTTCCGGCTTGGGGGAGACCCAGTACTTC
-	-	TRBJ1-2	TRBV5-1	CASSLALEGQGYTF	TGCGCCAGCAGCTTGGCTCTCGAGGGGCAAGGCTACACCTTC
-	-	TRBJ1-2	TRBV7-9	CASRGLFYGYTF	TGTGCCAGCAGGGGGCTGTTCTATGGCTACACCTTC
-	-	TRBJ1-5	TRBV28	CASTKGGNQPQHF	TGTGCCAGCACCAAAGGCGGAAACCAGCCCCAGCATTTT
TRBD2	-	TRBJ2-1	TRBV10-3	CAISAGLAGDSEQFF	TGTGCCATCAGTGCCGGACTAGCGGGAGATTCTGAGCAGTTCTTC
TRBD2	-	TRBJ2-1	TRBV5-6	CASSRTSGSGDEQFF	TGTGCCAGCAGCAGGACTAGCGGGAGTGGTGATGAGCAGTTCTTC
TRBD2	-	TRBJ2-7	TRBV10-2	CASSILAGSYEQYF	TGCGCCAGCAGTATACTAGCGGGGTCCTACGAGCAGTACTTC
TRBD2	-	TRBJ2-5	TRBV28	CASSPGTSGRGKTQYF	TGTGCCAGCAGCCCGGGGACTAGCGGGAGAGGAAAGACCCAGTACTTC
TRBD1	once	TRBJ2-7	TRBV11-2	CASSLAQGAYEQYF	TGTGCCAGCAGCTTAGCGCAGGGGGCTTACGAGCAGTACTTC
-	-	TRBJ1-5	TRBV30	CAWSPFHGNQPQHF	TGTGCCTGGAGCCCGTTCCATGGCAATCAGCCCCAGCATTTT
-	-	TRBJ2-1	TRBV7-2	CASSLGLAGYNEQFF	TGTGCCAGCAGCTTAGGGCTAGCTGGCTACAATGAGCAGTTCTTC
TRBD2	-	TRBJ2-5	TRBV30	CAWDPPGLAEETQYF	TGTGCCTGGGACCCCCCGGGACTAGCGGAAGAGACCCAGTACTTC
TRBD2	once	TRBJ2-3	TRBV25-1	CASSDVAGNTDTQYF	TGTGCCAGCAGTGATGTAGCGGGAAACACAGATACGCAGTATTTT
-	-	TRBJ2-7	TRBV5-6	CASSFRGHSYEQYF	TGTGCCAGCAGCTTTAGGGGACATTCCTACGAGCAGTACTTC
-	-	TRBJ2-7	TRBV10-2	CASSGAYEQYF	TGCGCCAGCAGTGGTGCCTACGAGCAGTACTTC
-	-	TRBJ1-3	TRBV9	CASSVDGGLGNTIYF	TGTGCCAGCAGCGTAGATGGGGGGCTTGGAAACACCATATATTTT
-	-	TRBJ2-7	TRBV5-5	CASSLGRTYEQYF	TGTGCCAGCAGTTTGGGACGAACCTACGAGCAGTACTTC
-	-	TRBJ2-7	TRBV4-3	CASSQEPNGQGRYEQYF	TGCGCCAGCAGCCAAGAACCAAACGGGCAGGGTCGCTACGAGCAGTACTTC
-	-	TRBJ2-2	TRBV7-8	CASSLAGEIGELFF	TGTGCCAGCAGCTTAGCGGGGGAAATCGGGGAGCTGTTTTTT
TRBD1	-	TRBJ1-4	TRBV15	CATSRDPTGGGEKLFF	TGTGCCACCAGCAGAGATCCAACAGGGGGTGGTGAAAAACTGTTTTTT
-	-	TRBJ2-1	TRBV6-6	CASSYAYNEQFF	TGTGCCAGCAGTTACGCCTACAATGAGCAGTTCTTC
-	-	TRBJ2-7	TRBV7-8	CASSLSITGQSSYEQYF	TGTGCCAGCAGCTTATCCATTACGGGACAAAGCTCCTACGAGCAGTACTTC